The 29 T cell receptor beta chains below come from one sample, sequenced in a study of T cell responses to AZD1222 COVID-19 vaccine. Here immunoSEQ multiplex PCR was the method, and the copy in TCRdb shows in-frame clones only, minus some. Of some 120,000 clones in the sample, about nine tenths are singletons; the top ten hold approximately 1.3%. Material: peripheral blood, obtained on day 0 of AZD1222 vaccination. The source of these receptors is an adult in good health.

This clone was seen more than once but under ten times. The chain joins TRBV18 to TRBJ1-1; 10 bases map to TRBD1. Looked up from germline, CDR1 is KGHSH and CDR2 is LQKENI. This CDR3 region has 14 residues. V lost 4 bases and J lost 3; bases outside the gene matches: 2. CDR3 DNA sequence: TGTGCCAGCTCACGGACAGGGGGTTACACTGAAGCTTTCTTT. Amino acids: CASSRTGGYTEAFF. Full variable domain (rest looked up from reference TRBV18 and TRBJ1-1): NAGVMQNPRHLVRRRGQEARLRCSPMKGHSHVYWYRQLPEEGLKFMVYLQKENIIDESGMPKERFSAEFPKEGPSILRIQQVVRGDSAAYFCASSRTGGYTEAFFGQGTRLTVV.

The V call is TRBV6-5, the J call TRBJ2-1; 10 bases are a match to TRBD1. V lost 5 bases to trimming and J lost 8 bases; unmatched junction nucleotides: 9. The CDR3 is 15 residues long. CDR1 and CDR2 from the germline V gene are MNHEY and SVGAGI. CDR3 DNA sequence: TGTGCCAGCAGTAGACAGGGGGCTGCGCCCGATGAGCAGTTCTTC. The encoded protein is CASSRQGAAPDEQFF.

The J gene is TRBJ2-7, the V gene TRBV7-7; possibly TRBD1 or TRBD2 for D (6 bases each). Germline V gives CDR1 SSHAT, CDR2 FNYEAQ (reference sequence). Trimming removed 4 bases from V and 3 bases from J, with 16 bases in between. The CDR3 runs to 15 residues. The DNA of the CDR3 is TGTGCCAGCAGCTCGGGGGCCGGGACGGGCTACGAGCAGTACTTC. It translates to CASSSGAGTGYEQYF.

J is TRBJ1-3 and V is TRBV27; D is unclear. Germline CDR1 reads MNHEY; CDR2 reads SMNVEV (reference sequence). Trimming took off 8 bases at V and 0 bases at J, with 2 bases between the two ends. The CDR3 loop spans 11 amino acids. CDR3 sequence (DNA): TGTGCCAGCGGCTCTGGAAACACCATATATTTT. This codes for CASGSGNTIYF.

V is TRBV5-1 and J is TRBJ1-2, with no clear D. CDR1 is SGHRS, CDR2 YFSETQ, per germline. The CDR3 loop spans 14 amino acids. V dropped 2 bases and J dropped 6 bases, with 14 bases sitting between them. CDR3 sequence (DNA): TGCGCCAGCAGCTTCTTACTCGGTCTAGATGGCTACACCTTC. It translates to CASSFLLGLDGYTF.

CDR3 in amino acids: CASSVQQVNFRNQPQHF. The CDR3 DNA reads as TGTGCCAGCAGTGTACAACAGGTGAACTTTAGGAATCAGCCCCAGCATTTT. The genes are TRBV6-2 or TRBV6-3 and TRBJ1-5; D perhaps matches TRBD1 (5 bases). V was trimmed by 5 bases and J by 4 bases, leaving 21 bases between them. Germline CDR1 reads MNHEY; CDR2 reads SVGEGT. CDR3 length: 17 amino acids.

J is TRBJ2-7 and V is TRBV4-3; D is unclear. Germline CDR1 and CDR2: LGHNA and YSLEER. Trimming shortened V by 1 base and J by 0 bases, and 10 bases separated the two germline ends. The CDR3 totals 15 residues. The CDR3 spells CASSQVRTNSYEQYF. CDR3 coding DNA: TGCGCCAGCAGCCAAGTCCGCACCAACTCCTACGAGCAGTACTTC.

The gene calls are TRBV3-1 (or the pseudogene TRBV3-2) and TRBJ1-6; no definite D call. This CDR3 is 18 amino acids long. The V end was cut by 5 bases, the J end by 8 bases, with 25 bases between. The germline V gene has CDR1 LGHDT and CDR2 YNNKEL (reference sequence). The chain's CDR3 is CASSRYGPISTSYSPLHF. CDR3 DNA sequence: TGTGCCAGCAGCAGGTACGGTCCCATTTCTACATCATATTCACCCCTCCACTTT.

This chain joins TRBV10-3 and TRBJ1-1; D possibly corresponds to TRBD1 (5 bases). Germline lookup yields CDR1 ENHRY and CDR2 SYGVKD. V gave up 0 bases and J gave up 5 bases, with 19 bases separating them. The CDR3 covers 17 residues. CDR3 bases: TGTGCCATCAGTGAGTCGGGACCCGCGAGGGTGGTAACTGAAGCTTTCTTT. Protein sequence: CAISESGPARVVTEAFF.

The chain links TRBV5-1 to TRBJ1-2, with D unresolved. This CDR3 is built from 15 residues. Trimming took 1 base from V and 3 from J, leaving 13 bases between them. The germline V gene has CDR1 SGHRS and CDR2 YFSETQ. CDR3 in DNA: TGCGCCAGCAGCTTGACGGTGAGCGCGGACTATGGCTACACCTTC. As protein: CASSLTVSADYGYTF.

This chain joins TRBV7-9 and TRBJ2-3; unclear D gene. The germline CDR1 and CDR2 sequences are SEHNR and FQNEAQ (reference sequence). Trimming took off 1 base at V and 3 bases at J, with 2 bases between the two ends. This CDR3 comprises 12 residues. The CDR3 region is CASSLGTDTQYF. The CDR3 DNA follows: TGTGCCAGCAGCTTAGGGACAGATACGCAGTATTTT.

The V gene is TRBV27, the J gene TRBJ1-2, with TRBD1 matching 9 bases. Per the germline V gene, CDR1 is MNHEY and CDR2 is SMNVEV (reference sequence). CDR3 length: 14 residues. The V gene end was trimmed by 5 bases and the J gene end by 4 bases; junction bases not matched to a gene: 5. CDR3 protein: CASSPSGQGYGYTF. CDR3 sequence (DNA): TGTGCCAGCAGTCCCTCGGGACAGGGCTATGGCTACACCTTC.

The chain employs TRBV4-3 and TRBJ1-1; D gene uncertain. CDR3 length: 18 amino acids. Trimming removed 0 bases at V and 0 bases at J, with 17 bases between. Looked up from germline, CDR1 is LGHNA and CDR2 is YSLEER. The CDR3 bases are TGCGCCAGCAGCCAAGATCCCGGGGAAAACCCGATGAACACTGAAGCTTTCTTT. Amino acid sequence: CASSQDPGENPMNTEAFF.

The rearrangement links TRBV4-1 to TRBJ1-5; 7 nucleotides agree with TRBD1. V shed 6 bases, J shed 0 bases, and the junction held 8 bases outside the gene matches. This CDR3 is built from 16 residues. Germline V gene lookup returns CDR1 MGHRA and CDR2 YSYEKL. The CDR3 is CASSPVRGPSNQPQHF. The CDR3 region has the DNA TGCGCCAGCAGTCCCGTGAGGGGGCCTAGCAATCAGCCCCAGCATTTT.

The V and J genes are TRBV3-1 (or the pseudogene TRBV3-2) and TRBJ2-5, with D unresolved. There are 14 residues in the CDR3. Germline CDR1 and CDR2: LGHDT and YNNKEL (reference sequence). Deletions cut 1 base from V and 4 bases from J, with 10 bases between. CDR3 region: CASSQGARPETQYF. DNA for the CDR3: TGTGCCAGCAGCCAAGGGGCTAGGCCAGAGACCCAGTACTTC.

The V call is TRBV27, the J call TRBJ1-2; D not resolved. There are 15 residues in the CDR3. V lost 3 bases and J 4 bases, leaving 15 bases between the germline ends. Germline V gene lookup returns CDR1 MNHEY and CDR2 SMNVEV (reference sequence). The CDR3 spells CASSFSHVGGYGYTF. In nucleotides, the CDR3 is TGTGCCAGCAGTTTTAGTCATGTGGGCGGCTATGGCTACACCTTC.

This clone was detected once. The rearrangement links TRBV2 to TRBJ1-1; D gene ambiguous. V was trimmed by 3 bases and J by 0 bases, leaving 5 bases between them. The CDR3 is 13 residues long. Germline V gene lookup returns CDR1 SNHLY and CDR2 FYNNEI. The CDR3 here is CASSEQVNTEAFF. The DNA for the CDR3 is TGTGCCAGCAGTGAGCAGGTGAACACTGAAGCTTTCTTT.

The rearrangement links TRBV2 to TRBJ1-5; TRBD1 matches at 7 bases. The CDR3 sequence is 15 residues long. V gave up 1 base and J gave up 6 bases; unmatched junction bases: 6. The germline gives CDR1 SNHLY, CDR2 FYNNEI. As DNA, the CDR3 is TGTGCCAGCAGTGAAGACAGGGGAGCGAGTCAGCCCCAGCATTTT. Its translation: CASSEDRGASQPQHF.

CDR3 coding DNA: TGTGCCACCAGCAGCGGGGACAGCTTTAATGAAAAACTGTTTTTT. This translates into CATSSGDSFNEKLFF. The chain has TRBV15 and TRBJ1-4; 7 bases align to TRBD1. Germline V gene data show CDR1 as LNHNV and CDR2 as YYDKDF (reference sequence). CDR3 length: 15 amino acids. With 3 bases clipped from V and 4 bases from J, the junction kept 5 bases outside the gene matches. The entire variable domain, with the rest obtained from reference TRBV15 and TRBJ1-4, is as follows: DAMVIQNPRYQVTQFGKPVTLSCSQTLNHNVMYWYQQKSSQAPKLLFHYYDKDFNNEADTPDNFQSRRPNTSFCFLDIRSPGLGDTAMYLCATSSGDSFNEKLFFGSGTQLSVL.

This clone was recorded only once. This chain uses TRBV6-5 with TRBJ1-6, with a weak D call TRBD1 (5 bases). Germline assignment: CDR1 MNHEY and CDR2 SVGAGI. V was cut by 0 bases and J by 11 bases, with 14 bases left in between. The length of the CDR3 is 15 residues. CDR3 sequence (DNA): TGTGCCAGCAGTTACTCGACAGCTGCTCTGCCACCCCTCCACTTT. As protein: CASSYSTAALPPLHF.

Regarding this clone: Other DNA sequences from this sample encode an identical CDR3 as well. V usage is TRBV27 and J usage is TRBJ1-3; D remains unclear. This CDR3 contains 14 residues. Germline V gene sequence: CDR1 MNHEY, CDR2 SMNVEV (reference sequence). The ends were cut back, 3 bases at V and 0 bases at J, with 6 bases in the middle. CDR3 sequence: CASSFRGSGNTIYF. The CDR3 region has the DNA TGTGCCAGCAGTTTTCGGGGCTCTGGAAACACCATATATTTT.

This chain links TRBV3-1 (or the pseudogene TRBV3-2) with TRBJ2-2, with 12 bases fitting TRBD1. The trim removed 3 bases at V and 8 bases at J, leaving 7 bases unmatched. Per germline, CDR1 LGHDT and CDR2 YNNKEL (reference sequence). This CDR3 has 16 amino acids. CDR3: CASSQAGTGGWGELFF. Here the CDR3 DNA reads TGTGCCAGCAGCCAGGCCGGGACAGGGGGCTGGGGGGAGCTGTTTTTT.

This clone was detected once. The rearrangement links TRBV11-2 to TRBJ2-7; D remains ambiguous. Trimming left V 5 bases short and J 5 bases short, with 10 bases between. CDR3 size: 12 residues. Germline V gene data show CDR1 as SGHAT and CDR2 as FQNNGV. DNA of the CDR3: TGTGCCAGCAGCCATAGAAGGCACGAGCAGTACTTC. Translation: CASSHRRHEQYF.

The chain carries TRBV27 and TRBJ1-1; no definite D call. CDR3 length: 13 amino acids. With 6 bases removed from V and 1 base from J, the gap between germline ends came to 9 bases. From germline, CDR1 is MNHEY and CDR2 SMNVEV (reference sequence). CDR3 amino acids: CASSLQENTEAFF. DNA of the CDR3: TGTGCCAGCAGCCTACAAGAGAACACTGAAGCTTTCTTT.

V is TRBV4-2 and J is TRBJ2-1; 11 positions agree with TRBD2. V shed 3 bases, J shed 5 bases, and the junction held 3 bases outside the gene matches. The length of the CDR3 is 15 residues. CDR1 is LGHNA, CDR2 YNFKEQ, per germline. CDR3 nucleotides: TGTGCCAGCAGCCAGTCTAGCGGGGGGAACAATGAGCAGTTCTTC. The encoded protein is CASSQSSGGNNEQFF.

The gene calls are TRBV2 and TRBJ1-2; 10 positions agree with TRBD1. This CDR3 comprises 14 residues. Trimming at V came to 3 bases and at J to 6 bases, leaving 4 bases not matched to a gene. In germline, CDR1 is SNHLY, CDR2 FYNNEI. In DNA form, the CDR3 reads TGTGCCAGCAGTGAGGGGGGACAGGGGAATGGCTACACCTTC. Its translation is CASSEGGQGNGYTF.

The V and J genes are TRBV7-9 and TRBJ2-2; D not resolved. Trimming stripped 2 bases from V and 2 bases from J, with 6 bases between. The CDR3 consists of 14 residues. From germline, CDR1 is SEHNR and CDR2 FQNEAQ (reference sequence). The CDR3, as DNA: TGTGCCAGCAGCTTACAACTAAACACCGGGGAGCTGTTTTTT. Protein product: CASSLQLNTGELFF.

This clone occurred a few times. The CDR3 DNA follows: TGTGCCAGCAGTCCGATGACAGGGGAACTGTTTTTT. It encodes CASSPMTGELFF. The chain combines TRBV12-3 or TRBV12-4 with TRBJ1-4, with TRBD1 matching 8 bases. The CDR3 has 12 amino acids. Trimming took 5 bases from V and 12 from J; bases not matched to a gene: 5.

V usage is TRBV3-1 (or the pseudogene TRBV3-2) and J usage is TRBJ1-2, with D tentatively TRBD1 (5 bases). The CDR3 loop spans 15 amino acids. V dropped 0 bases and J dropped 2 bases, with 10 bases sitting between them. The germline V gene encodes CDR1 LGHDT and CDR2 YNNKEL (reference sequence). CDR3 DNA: TGTGCCAGCAGCCAAGATTGGGGCAGCAACTATGGCTACACCTTC. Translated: CASSQDWGSNYGYTF.